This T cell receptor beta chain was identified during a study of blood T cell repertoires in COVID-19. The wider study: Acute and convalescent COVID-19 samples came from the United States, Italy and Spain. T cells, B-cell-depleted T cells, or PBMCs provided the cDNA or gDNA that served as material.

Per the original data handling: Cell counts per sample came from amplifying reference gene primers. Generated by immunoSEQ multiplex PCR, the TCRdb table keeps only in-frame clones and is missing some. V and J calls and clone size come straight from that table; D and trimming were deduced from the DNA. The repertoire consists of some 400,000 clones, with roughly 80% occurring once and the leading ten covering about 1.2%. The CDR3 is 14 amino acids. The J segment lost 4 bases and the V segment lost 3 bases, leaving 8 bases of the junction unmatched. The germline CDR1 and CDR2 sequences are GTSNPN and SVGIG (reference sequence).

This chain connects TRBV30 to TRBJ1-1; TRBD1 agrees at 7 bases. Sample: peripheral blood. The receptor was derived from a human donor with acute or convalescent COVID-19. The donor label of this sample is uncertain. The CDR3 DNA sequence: TGTGCCTGGAGCCCTGACAGGGTCGGCACTGAAGCTTTCTTT. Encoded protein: CAWSPDRVGTEAFF.